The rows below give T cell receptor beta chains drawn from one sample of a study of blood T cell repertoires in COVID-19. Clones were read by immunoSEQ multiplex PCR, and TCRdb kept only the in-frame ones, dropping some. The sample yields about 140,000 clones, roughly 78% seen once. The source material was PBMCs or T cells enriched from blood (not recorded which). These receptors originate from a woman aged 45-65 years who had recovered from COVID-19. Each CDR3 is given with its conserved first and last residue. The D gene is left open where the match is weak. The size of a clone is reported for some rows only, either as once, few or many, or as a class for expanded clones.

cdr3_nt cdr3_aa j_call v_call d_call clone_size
TGTGCCATCAGTGGTAGAGCGGGGGGCCACTACAATGAGCAGTTCTTC CAISGRAGGHYNEQFF TRBJ2-1 TRBV10-3 TRBD2 NA
TGCGCCAGCAGCTTGGTAATGGCAGGGGAAGGCTACACCTTC CASSLVMAGEGYTF TRBJ1-2 TRBV5-1 NA few
TGTGCCAGCAGCCAAGATCTAGCGGGGGCTTTAGATACGCAGTATTTT CASSQDLAGALDTQYF TRBJ2-3 TRBV4-2 TRBD2 NA
TGTGCCACCAGTTTCCCGGACAGGGTTTTTTACGAGCAGTACTTC CATSFPDRVFYEQYF TRBJ2-7 TRBV15 TRBD1 NA
TGTGCCAGCGCCCTACTCGGACAGGGATATGGCTACACCTTC CASALLGQGYGYTF TRBJ1-2 TRBV28 TRBD1 few
TGTGCCAGCAGCCAAGAATGGCGGGGCACTGAAGCTTTCTTT CASSQEWRGTEAFF TRBJ1-1 TRBV3-1/TRBV3-2 NA NA
TGTGCCAGCTCACCCCAGACAGGGGACCGTAATCAGCCCCAGCATTTT CASSPQTGDRNQPQHF TRBJ1-5 TRBV18 TRBD1 few
TGTGCCAGCTCACCGTCTTCGGACAGCTCTTATGGCTACACCTTC CASSPSSDSSYGYTF TRBJ1-2 TRBV18 NA NA
TGTGCCATCGGACAGATGAACACTGAAGCTTTCTTT CAIGQMNTEAFF TRBJ1-1 TRBV10-3 NA NA
TGTGCCAGCAGCTTTACCGGGGATCAGCCCCAGCATTTT CASSFTGDQPQHF TRBJ1-5 TRBV7-2 NA NA
TGTGCCAGCAGTTTCCAGGGGGTTAATTCACCCCTCCACTTT CASSFQGVNSPLHF TRBJ1-6 TRBV27 TRBD1 NA
TGTGCCAGCAGTTACTCTTACAGGGGTAATTCACCCCTCCACTTT CASSYSYRGNSPLHF TRBJ1-6 TRBV6-5 TRBD1 NA
TGTGCCAGCAGTGAAGCCAGAACCGGGGAGCTGTTTTTT CASSEARTGELFF TRBJ2-2 TRBV2 NA NA
TGTGCCAGCAGTCTAGGACTGACTCTCTCTGGAAACACCATATATTTT CASSLGLTLSGNTIYF TRBJ1-3 TRBV28 NA NA
TGCGCCAGCAGCCCCGTCCAGGAGACCCAGTACTTC CASSPVQETQYF TRBJ2-5 TRBV5-1 NA NA
TGTGCCAGCAGTGAGGGGTTTGGACAGAGGGCCTATGGCTACACCTTC CASSEGFGQRAYGYTF TRBJ1-2 TRBV6-1 NA few